These 21 T cell receptor beta chains came from one sample sequenced in a study of blood T cell repertoires in COVID-19. The data were produced by immunoSEQ multiplex PCR, yet TCRdb's version contains in-frame clones alone and is incomplete. The sample lists 250,000 or so clones; approximately 84% were seen once. What was sequenced was peripheral blood. Receptors originate from an elderly woman with acute or convalescent COVID-19.

This chain uses TRBV5-5 with TRBJ2-4, with unresolved D. V gave up 1 base and J gave up 7 bases, with 9 bases separating them. Germline V CDR1 and CDR2: SGHKS, YYEKEE (reference sequence). This CDR3 is 13 amino acids long. The CDR3 region has the DNA TGTGCCAGCAGCTTGTTGGTAGTCAACATTCAGTACTTC. Translation: CASSLLVVNIQYF.

The chain links TRBV5-4 to TRBJ2-5; maybe TRBD1 (7 bases). Germline CDR1 and CDR2: SGHNT and YYREEE (reference sequence). Trimming shortened V by 0 bases and J by 5 bases, and 11 bases separated the two germline ends. The CDR3 extends over 14 amino acids. The CDR3 is CASSLEGAGETQYF. In nucleotides, the CDR3 is TGTGCCAGCAGCTTGGAGGGGGCGGGGGAGACCCAGTACTTC.

V and J are TRBV6-5 and TRBJ1-5, with 10 positions matching TRBD1. Germline values: CDR1 MNHEY, CDR2 SVGAGI. V shed 7 bases and J 4 bases; nucleotides not matched to a gene: 7. The CDR3 is 15 residues long. The CDR3 region is CASNYRDRGNQPQHF. The CDR3 DNA sequence: TGTGCCAGCAACTACCGGGACAGGGGTAATCAGCCCCAGCATTTT.

The rearrangement links TRBV30 to TRBJ2-7, with D maybe TRBD1 (6 bases). The CDR3 contains 17 residues. Germline loops: CDR1 GTSNPN, CDR2 SVGIG (reference sequence). V gave up 4 bases and J gave up 2 bases, with 24 bases separating them. In nucleotides, the CDR3 is TGTGCCTGGACAAGGGGGAGTTATTCACGGGTCCCCTACGAGCAGTACTTC. Its protein is CAWTRGSYSRVPYEQYF.

This clone has only one observation. CDR3 sequence reads: CASSEAVSGNTIYF. The CDR3 bases are TGTGCCAGCTCGGAGGCCGTCTCTGGAAACACCATATATTTT. The chain recombines TRBV18 with TRBJ1-3; no clear D. V was cut by 6 bases and J by 0 bases, with 9 bases left in between. Germline V lookup: CDR1 KGHSH, CDR2 LQKENI. This CDR3 has 14 amino acids.

The gene calls are TRBV18 and TRBJ2-1, with 10 bases matching TRBD2. Germline V gene data show CDR1 as KGHSH and CDR2 as LQKENI. Trimming took 0 bases from V and 7 from J; bases not matched to a gene: 6. The length of the CDR3 is 16 residues. CDR3 residues: CASSPPTNSGRNEQFF. CDR3 DNA sequence: TGTGCCAGCTCACCACCGACAAATAGCGGGAGGAATGAGCAGTTCTTC.

CDR3 sequence (DNA): TGTGCCAGCAGCGTCGACGCGGGCGAGCAGTACTTC. Translating it yields CASSVDAGEQYF. V gene TRBV7-2 combines with J gene TRBJ2-7; a possible D gene is TRBD2 (5 bases). This CDR3 has 12 amino acids. Germline CDR1 is SGHTA and CDR2 is FQGNSA. V lost 5 bases, J lost 6 bases, and 11 bases lay in between.

This clone is a singleton in its sample. This specimen includes other DNA sequences encoding the same CDR3. The rearrangement links TRBV18 to TRBJ2-7; D might be TRBD1 (5 bases). The germline V gene has CDR1 KGHSH and CDR2 LQKENI. The CDR3 totals 13 residues. V was shortened by 2 bases and J by 2 bases, with 7 bases between the two germline ends. CDR3 bases: TGTGCCAGCTCACCAAGGACAACCTACGAGCAGTACTTC. This translates into CASSPRTTYEQYF.

This chain connects TRBV28 to TRBJ2-4, with a possible D match to TRBD2 (6 bases). The CDR3 spans 15 residues. CDR1 is MDHEN and CDR2 is SYDVKM in the germline V gene. Trimming took off 4 bases at V and 6 bases at J, with 16 bases between the two ends. The CDR3 coding sequence is TGTGCCAGCAGTTCCCCAGCGGGCCCCGTAAACATTCAGTACTTC. Protein product: CASSSPAGPVNIQYF. Full variable domain (rest looked up from reference TRBV28 and TRBJ2-4): DVKVTQSSRYLVKRTGEKVFLECVQDMDHENMFWYRQDPGLGLRLIYFSYDVKMKEKGDIPEGYSVSREKKERFSLILESASTNQTSMYLCASSSPAGPVNIQYFGAGTRLSVL.

This rearrangement joins TRBV7-3 to TRBJ1-1; D gene unclear. This CDR3 region has 13 residues. Germline loops: CDR1 SGHTA, CDR2 FQGTGA. With 4 bases removed from V and 1 base from J, the gap between germline ends came to 7 bases. The CDR3 nucleotides read TGTGCCAGCAGCTACGACAAGAACACTGAAGCTTTCTTT. Translated, it gives CASSYDKNTEAFF.

This chain uses TRBV28 with TRBJ2-1; 7 bases line up with TRBD2. The V gene end was trimmed by 1 base and the J gene end by 15 bases; junction bases not matched to a gene: 3. CDR3 length: 11 residues. The germline V gene encodes CDR1 MDHEN and CDR2 SYDVKM. Written as DNA, the CDR3 is TGTGCCAGCAGTTTATACGGGAGGCTGTTCTTC. Translating it yields CASSLYGRLFF.

The V gene is TRBV7-8, the J gene TRBJ1-5; D is perhaps TRBD1 (5 bases). Trimming cost V 1 base and J 3 bases, with 10 bases left between them. CDR3 size: 15 residues. The germline gives CDR1 SGHVS, CDR2 FQNEAQ. This chain's CDR3 is CASSLGAGPNQPQHF. The CDR3 region has the DNA TGTGCCAGCAGCTTAGGGGCAGGGCCCAATCAGCCCCAGCATTTT.

The chain links TRBV6-5 to TRBJ1-1, with 9 nucleotides matching TRBD1. The CDR3 extends over 13 amino acids. The trim removed 6 bases at V and 5 bases at J, leaving 4 bases unmatched. Germline assignment: CDR1 MNHEY and CDR2 SVGAGI. CDR3 region: CASSRDRETEAFF. CDR3 bases: TGTGCCAGCAGCCGGGACAGGGAAACTGAAGCTTTCTTT.

The rearrangement uses TRBV5-1 and TRBJ2-5, with 7 bases lining up with TRBD1. Unmatched junction bases numbered 4, after V lost 0 bases and J lost 2 bases. Germline CDR1 reads SGHRS; CDR2 reads YFSETQ. This CDR3 contains 15 residues. CDR3 in DNA: TGCGCCAGCAGCTTGGGACAGGGATGGCAAGAGACCCAGTACTTC. Protein product: CASSLGQGWQETQYF.

This chain uses TRBV12-5 with TRBJ2-7, with D perhaps TRBD2 (5 bases). The V gene's germline CDR1 is LGHNT and CDR2 FRNRAP. The CDR3 spans 12 residues. V gave up 6 bases and J gave up 6 bases, with 12 bases separating them. This CDR3 is CASGPRGLEQYF. As DNA, the CDR3 is TGTGCTAGTGGCCCCCGGGGTCTCGAGCAGTACTTC.

V is TRBV2 and J is TRBJ1-2; 9 bases fit TRBD1. V lost 6 bases, J lost 4 bases, and 3 bases stayed unmatched. The germline CDR1 and CDR2 sequences are SNHLY and FYNNEI. CDR3 size: 13 residues. CDR3 in amino acids: CASRGTGPYGYTF. In DNA form, the CDR3 reads TGTGCCAGCAGGGGGACAGGGCCCTATGGCTACACCTTC.

This clone was seen only a few times. The chain uses TRBV21-1 and TRBJ2-7; TRBD2, the table's D call, lacks a check against the DNA. TRBV21-1 is classified as a pseudogene. The CDR3 loop spans 16 amino acids. The CDR3 loop is CASSRKISGRAYEQYF. The CDR3 DNA is TGTGCCAGCAGCAGGAAGATCAGCGGGAGGGCCTACGAGCAGTACTTC.

The chain's CDR3 is CASSTPRSGGDNEQFF. In DNA, the CDR3 is TGTGCCAGCAGTACCCCAAGGAGCGGGGGGGACAATGAGCAGTTCTTC. This chain connects TRBV6-2 or TRBV6-3 to TRBJ2-1, with TRBD2 matching over 10 bases. V shed 5 bases, J shed 5 bases, and the junction held 9 bases outside the gene matches. This CDR3 spans 16 amino acids. Germline V gene data show CDR1 as MNHEY and CDR2 as SVGEGT.

This clone was counted once. The chain couples TRBV3-1 (or the pseudogene TRBV3-2) to TRBJ2-1; TRBD2 matches at 8 bases. The CDR3 covers 14 residues. Germline values: CDR1 LGHDT, CDR2 YNNKEL (reference sequence). The ends lost 4 bases at V and 6 bases at J; junction bases unmatched: 5. The CDR3 sequence: CASSRQREGNEQFF. The CDR3 nucleotides are TGTGCCAGCAGCCGGCAACGGGAGGGCAATGAGCAGTTCTTC.

In this sample, this clone turned up a few times. The CDR3 loop reads CSAQRLATTGSPYNEQFF. Written as DNA, the CDR3 is TGCAGCGCCCAGAGACTAGCCACAACGGGTTCCCCCTACAATGAGCAGTTCTTC. This chain links TRBV29-1 with TRBJ2-1, with TRBD2 matching over 7 bases. V was pared by 7 bases and J by 2 bases, with 20 bases of the junction left unmatched. Germline V gene data show CDR1 as SQVTM and CDR2 as ANQGSEA. The CDR3 sequence is 18 residues long.

The chain carries TRBV9 and TRBJ2-2; no clear D. The germline CDR1 and CDR2 sequences are SGDLS and YYNGEE. The CDR3 consists of 18 residues. V was clipped by 9 bases and J by 1 base, with 25 bases between them. The CDR3 DNA follows: TGTGCCATACCAACGGATTTACCGACACACTTGAACACCGGGGAGCTGTTTTTT. It yields the protein CAIPTDLPTHLNTGELFF.